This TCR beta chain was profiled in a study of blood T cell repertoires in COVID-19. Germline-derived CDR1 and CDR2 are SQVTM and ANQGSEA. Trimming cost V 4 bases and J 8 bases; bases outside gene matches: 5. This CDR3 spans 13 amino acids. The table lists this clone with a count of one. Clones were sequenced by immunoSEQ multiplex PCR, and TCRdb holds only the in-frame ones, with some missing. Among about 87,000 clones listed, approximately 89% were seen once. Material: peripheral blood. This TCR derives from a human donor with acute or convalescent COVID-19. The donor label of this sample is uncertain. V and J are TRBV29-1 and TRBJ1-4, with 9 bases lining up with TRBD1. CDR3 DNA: TGCAGCGTTGTAGGGACAGGGCCCGAAAAACTGTTTTTT. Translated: CSVVGTGPEKLFF.